Listed here are 18 T cell receptor beta chains from one sample, sequenced in a study of blood T cell repertoires in COVID-19. Clones were read by immunoSEQ multiplex PCR, and TCRdb kept only the in-frame ones, dropping some. The sample holds around 330,000 clones, about 88% seen once. Sequencing used PBMCs or T cells enriched from blood (not recorded which). Source of these receptors: a man between 60 and 70 years old who had recovered from COVID-19.

The chain combines TRBV6-5 with TRBJ2-7; maybe TRBD1 (5 bases). The CDR3 is 14 amino acids. The V gene's germline CDR1 is MNHEY and CDR2 SVGAGI. Trimming took off 6 bases at V and 2 bases at J, with 14 bases between the two ends. CDR3 protein: CASRIVDRPYEQYF. The CDR3 DNA reads TGTGCCAGCAGGATAGTAGACAGACCCTACGAGCAGTACTTC.

The chain recombines TRBV3-1 (or the pseudogene TRBV3-2) with TRBJ1-1; D is ambiguous. Germline V gene data show CDR1 as LGHDT and CDR2 as YNNKEL (reference sequence). The CDR3 contains 14 residues. Trimming shortened V by 4 bases and J by 0 bases, and 9 bases separated the two germline ends. The CDR3 coding sequence is TGTGCCAGCAGCCTCGGGTGGATGAACACTGAAGCTTTCTTT. Protein sequence: CASSLGWMNTEAFF.

The chain recombines TRBV28 with TRBJ2-7; 9 positions agree with TRBD1. The CDR3 sequence is 19 residues long. Germline V gives CDR1 MDHEN, CDR2 SYDVKM. The V and J ends lost 5 bases and 3 bases, in that order; junction bases with no gene match: 20. In nucleotides, the CDR3 is TGTGCCAGCAGTCCACCGCCGACAGGGGGGACGACATATGTCTACGAGCAGTACTTC. Amino acids: CASSPPPTGGTTYVYEQYF.

The chain joins TRBV2 to TRBJ2-3; TRBD2 matches 8 bases. The CDR3 is 14 amino acids. V trimming: 4 bases; J trimming: 4 bases; junction bases outside the gene matches: 4. Germline V gives CDR1 SNHLY, CDR2 FYNNEI. CDR3 sequence reads: CASSGAGGSDTQYF. The CDR3 DNA follows: TGTGCCAGCAGTGGGGCGGGAGGCTCAGATACGCAGTATTTT.

This chain uses TRBV7-9 with TRBJ1-5; D remains ambiguous. There are 16 residues in the CDR3. In germline, CDR1 is SEHNR, CDR2 FQNEAQ (reference sequence). The V and J ends lost 2 bases and 0 bases respectively, with 11 bases between them. The CDR3 nucleotides read TGTGCCAGCAGCTTAATCACTGCCTATAGCAATCAGCCCCAGCATTTT. The encoded protein is CASSLITAYSNQPQHF.

The chain links TRBV5-8 to TRBJ2-1; a possible D gene is TRBD1 (6 bases). The germline CDR1 and CDR2 sequences are SGHTS and YDEGEE. The CDR3 has 15 amino acids. Trimming stripped 0 bases from V and 5 bases from J, with 12 bases between. The CDR3: CASSLAGTKNNEQFF. CDR3 nucleotides: TGTGCCAGCAGCTTGGCCGGGACAAAAAACAATGAGCAGTTCTTC.

The chain employs TRBV6-2 or TRBV6-3 and TRBJ1-4; TRBD1 matches 8 bases. The CDR3 length is 14 residues. Germline values: CDR1 MNHEY, CDR2 SVGEGT. The junction had 6 bases not matched to a gene; V was cut back by 4 bases and J by 8 bases. The CDR3 DNA reads TGTGCCAGCAGTTGGACAGGGAGTGGAGAAAAACTGTTTTTT. Protein product: CASSWTGSGEKLFF.

The rearrangement uses TRBV9 and TRBJ2-3; TRBD2 aligns across 9 bases. The trim removed 4 bases at V and 2 bases at J, leaving 8 bases unmatched. The CDR3 is 16 amino acids. The germline V gene encodes CDR1 SGDLS and CDR2 YYNGEE. The CDR3 DNA follows: TGTGCCAGCAGCCAGATTAGCGGGAGCCTCACAGATACGCAGTATTTT. Its protein product is CASSQISGSLTDTQYF.

The chain is built from TRBV7-8 and TRBJ2-7, with 7 bases lining up with TRBD2. Germline CDR1 is SGHVS and CDR2 is FQNEAQ. There are 15 residues in the CDR3. The V segment lost 1 base and the J segment 0 bases; nucleotides outside the gene matches: 3. The CDR3 loop is CASSLVGGSSYEQYF. CDR3 DNA: TGTGCCAGCAGCTTAGTTGGCGGGAGCTCCTACGAGCAGTACTTC.

The chain is built from TRBV11-3 and TRBJ2-1; D perhaps matches TRBD2 (6 bases). Germline values: CDR1 SGHNT, CDR2 YENEEA. The CDR3 runs to 15 residues. Trimming cost V 1 base and J 5 bases, with 12 bases left between them. Here the CDR3 DNA reads TGTGCCAGCAGCTTAGGCGGGAACCGTCACAATGAGCAGTTCTTC. Translation gives CASSLGGNRHNEQFF.

This rearrangement joins TRBV3-1 (or the pseudogene TRBV3-2) to TRBJ2-1, with unresolved D. The V gene lost 4 bases and the J gene lost 10 bases, with 14 bases spanning the gap. The CDR3 totals 13 residues. Looked up from germline, CDR1 is LGHDT and CDR2 is YNNKEL (reference sequence). The chain's CDR3 is CASSRSMTVEQFF. CDR3 coding DNA: TGTGCCAGCAGCCGGAGCATGACTGTAGAGCAGTTCTTC.

This clone was picked up one time. The CDR3, as DNA: TGTGCCAGCAGTTTCGGGTCTCGGAACGAGCAGTACTTC. This codes for CASSFGSRNEQYF. This chain links TRBV28 with TRBJ2-7; no clear D. Germline V CDR1 and CDR2: MDHEN, SYDVKM. Trimming left V 3 bases short and J 5 bases short, with 11 bases between. The CDR3 has 13 amino acids.

This clone was observed once. J is TRBJ1-5 and V is TRBV4-1; 8 positions match TRBD1. Germline V gene lookup returns CDR1 MGHRA and CDR2 YSYEKL. Trimming took 4 bases from V and 5 from J; bases not matched to a gene: 1. This CDR3 contains 13 residues. CDR3 sequence (DNA): TGCGCCAGCAGCCTGACAGGGGATCAGCCCCAGCATTTT. This encodes CASSLTGDQPQHF.

The chain recombines TRBV5-1 with TRBJ1-2; D possibly corresponds to TRBD1 (6 bases). V dropped 4 bases and J dropped 7 bases, with 20 bases sitting between them. CDR1 and CDR2 from the germline V gene are SGHRS and YFSETQ. This CDR3 contains 15 residues. CDR3 amino acids: CASSLRDTAGIGYTF. The CDR3, as DNA: TGCGCCAGCAGCCTTCGGGACACGGCGGGTATTGGCTACACCTTC.

The CDR3 is CASSEMGRGRETQYF. In DNA, the CDR3 is TGCGCCAGCAGTGAGATGGGCAGGGGTAGGGAGACCCAGTACTTC. V gene TRBV10-1 combines with J gene TRBJ2-5, with TRBD1 as a possible D gene (6 bases). Trimming stripped 2 bases from V and 5 bases from J, with 15 bases between. This CDR3 has 15 residues. CDR1 WNHNN and CDR2 SYGVQD come from the germline V gene (reference sequence).

This clone was seen only a few times. V usage is TRBV2 and J usage is TRBJ2-1, with D possibly matching TRBD1 (8 bases). There are 14 residues in the CDR3. Trimming shortened V by 6 bases and J by 7 bases, and 16 bases separated the two germline ends. Looked up from germline, CDR1 is SNHLY and CDR2 is FYNNEI. The DNA of the CDR3 is TGTGCCAGCAGCGGACAGGGAGGGAGGAATGAGCAGTTCTTC. Amino acid sequence: CASSGQGGRNEQFF.

J is TRBJ2-1 and V is TRBV6-5; 7 bases map to TRBD2. This CDR3 is 15 amino acids long. J gave up 4 bases and V 6 bases, and 9 bases lay outside the gene matches. CDR1 and CDR2 (germline): MNHEY, SVGAGI. Written as DNA, the CDR3 is TGTGCCAGCAGCTCTGGGGCTAGCGGTTACAATGAGCAGTTCTTC. Its protein is CASSSGASGYNEQFF.

The genes are TRBV3-1 (or the pseudogene TRBV3-2) and TRBJ2-5; perhaps TRBD2 as D (5 bases). Deletions cut 1 base from V and 2 bases from J, with 8 bases between. Germline-derived CDR1 and CDR2 are LGHDT and YNNKEL (reference sequence). This CDR3 spans 14 amino acids. The CDR3 protein is CASSQAGGQETQYF. The CDR3, as DNA: TGTGCCAGCAGCCAAGCTGGCGGGCAAGAGACCCAGTACTTC.